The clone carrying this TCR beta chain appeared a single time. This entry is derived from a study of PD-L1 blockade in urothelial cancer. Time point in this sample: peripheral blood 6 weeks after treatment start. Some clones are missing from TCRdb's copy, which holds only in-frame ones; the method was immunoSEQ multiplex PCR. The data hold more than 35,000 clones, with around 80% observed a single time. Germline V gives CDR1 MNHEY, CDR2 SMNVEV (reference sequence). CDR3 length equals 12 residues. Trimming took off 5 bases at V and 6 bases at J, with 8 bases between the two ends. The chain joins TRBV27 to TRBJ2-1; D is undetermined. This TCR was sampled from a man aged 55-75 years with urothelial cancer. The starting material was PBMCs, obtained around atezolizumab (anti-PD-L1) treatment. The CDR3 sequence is CASSPNSNEQFF. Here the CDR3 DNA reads TGTGCCAGCAGTCCCAACAGCAATGAGCAGTTCTTC.